This T cell receptor (beta chain) emerged from a study of T cell repertoires in ileal Crohn's disease. The data were produced by immunoSEQ multiplex PCR, yet TCRdb's version contains in-frame clones alone and is incomplete. The table has 13,000 to 15,000 clones, approximately 78% seen once. Germline CDR1 GTSNPN, CDR2 SVGIG (reference sequence). The CDR3 totals 14 residues. V lost 3 bases, J lost 3 bases, and 8 bases stayed unmatched. The V and J genes are TRBV30 and TRBJ2-7, with 7 bases fitting TRBD2. The TCR originated in an adult with Crohn's disease. Material for sequencing was ileal tissue. This CDR3 reads CAWSAGLGLYEQYF. CDR3 bases: TGTGCCTGGAGCGCTGGACTAGGTCTCTACGAGCAGTACTTC.